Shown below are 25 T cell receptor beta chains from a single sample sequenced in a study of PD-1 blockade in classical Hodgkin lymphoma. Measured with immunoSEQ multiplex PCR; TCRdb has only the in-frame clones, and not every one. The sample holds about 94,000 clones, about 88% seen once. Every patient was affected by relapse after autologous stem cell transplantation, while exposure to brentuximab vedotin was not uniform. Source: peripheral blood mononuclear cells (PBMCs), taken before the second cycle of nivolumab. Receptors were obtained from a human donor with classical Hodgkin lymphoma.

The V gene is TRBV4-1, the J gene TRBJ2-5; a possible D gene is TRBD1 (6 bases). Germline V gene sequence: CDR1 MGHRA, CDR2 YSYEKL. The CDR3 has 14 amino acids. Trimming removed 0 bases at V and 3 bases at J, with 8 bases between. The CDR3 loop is CASSQDSGEETQYF. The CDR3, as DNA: TGCGCCAGCAGCCAAGATTCAGGGGAAGAGACCCAGTACTTC.

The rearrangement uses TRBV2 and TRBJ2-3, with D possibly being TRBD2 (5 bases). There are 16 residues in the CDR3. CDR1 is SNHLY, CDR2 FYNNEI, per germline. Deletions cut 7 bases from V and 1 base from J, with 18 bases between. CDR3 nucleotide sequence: TGTGCCAGCAAGCGATTTGGAGGACTCGGCACAGATACGCAGTATTTT. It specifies CASKRFGGLGTDTQYF.

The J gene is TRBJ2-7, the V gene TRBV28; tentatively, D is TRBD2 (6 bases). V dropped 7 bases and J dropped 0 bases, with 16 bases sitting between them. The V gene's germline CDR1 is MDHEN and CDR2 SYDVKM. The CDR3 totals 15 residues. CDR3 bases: TGTGCCAGCACGGGAGCATCGGGGAGCTCCTACGAGCAGTACTTC. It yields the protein CASTGASGSSYEQYF.

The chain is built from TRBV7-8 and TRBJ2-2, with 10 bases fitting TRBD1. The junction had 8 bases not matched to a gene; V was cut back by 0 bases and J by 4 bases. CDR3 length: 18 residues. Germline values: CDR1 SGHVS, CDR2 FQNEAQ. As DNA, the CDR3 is TGTGCCAGCAGCTTAGCGGGGGGGACAGGGGCCTTCACCGGGGAGCTGTTTTTT. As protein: CASSLAGGTGAFTGELFF.

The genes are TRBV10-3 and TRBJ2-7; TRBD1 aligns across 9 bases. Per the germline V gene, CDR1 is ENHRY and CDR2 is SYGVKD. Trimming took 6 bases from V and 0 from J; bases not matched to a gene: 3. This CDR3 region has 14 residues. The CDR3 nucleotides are TGTGCCATCAGGAGGACAGGGGACTCCTACGAGCAGTACTTC. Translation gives CAIRRTGDSYEQYF.

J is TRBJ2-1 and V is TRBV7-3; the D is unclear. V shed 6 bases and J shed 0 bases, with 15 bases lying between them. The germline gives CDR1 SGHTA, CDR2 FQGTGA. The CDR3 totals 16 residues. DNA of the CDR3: TGTGCCAGCAGGAATACTGCGTTGAGCTCCTACAATGAGCAGTTCTTC. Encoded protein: CASRNTALSSYNEQFF.

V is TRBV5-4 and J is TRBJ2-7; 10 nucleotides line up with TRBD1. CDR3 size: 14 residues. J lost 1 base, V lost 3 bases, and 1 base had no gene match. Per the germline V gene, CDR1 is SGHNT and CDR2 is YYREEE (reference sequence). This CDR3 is CASSSGQGSYEQYF. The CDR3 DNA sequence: TGTGCCAGCAGCTCGGGACAGGGGTCCTACGAGCAGTACTTC.

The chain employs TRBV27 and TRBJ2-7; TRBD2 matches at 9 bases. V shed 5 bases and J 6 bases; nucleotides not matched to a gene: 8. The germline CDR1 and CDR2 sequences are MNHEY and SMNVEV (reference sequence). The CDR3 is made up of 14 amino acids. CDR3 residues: CASSPVAGAGEQYF. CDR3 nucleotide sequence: TGTGCCAGCAGTCCCGTAGCGGGAGCGGGCGAGCAGTACTTC.

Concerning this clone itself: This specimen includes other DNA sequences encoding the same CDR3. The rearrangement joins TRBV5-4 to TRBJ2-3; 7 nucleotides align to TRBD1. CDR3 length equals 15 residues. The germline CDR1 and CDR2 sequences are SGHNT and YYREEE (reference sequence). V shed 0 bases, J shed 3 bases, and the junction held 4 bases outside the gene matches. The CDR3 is CASSLGGRGTDTQYF. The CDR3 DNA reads TGTGCCAGCAGCTTGGGTGGCAGGGGGACAGATACGCAGTATTTT.

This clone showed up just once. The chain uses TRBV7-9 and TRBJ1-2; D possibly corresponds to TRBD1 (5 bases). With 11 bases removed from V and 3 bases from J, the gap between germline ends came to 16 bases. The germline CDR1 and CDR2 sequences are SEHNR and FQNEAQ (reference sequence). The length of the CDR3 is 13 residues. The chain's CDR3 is CAVGREGDYGYTF. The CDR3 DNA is TGTGCCGTGGGGCGGGAGGGCGACTATGGCTACACCTTC.

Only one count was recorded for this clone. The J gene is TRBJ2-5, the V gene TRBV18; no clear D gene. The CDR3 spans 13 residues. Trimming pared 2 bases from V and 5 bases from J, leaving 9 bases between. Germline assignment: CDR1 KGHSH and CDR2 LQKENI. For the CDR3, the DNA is TGTGCCAGCTCACCAAGGTGGGGTGAGACCCAGTACTTC. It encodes CASSPRWGETQYF.

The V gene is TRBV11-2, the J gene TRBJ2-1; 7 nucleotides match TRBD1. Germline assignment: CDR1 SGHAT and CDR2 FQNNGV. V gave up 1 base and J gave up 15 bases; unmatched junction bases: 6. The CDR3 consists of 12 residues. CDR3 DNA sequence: TGTGCCAGCAGCTTAGGCGTCACAGGGGTGTTCTTC. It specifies CASSLGVTGVFF.

CDR3 sequence (DNA): TGCGCCAGCAGCTTGGGGTCAGGGCTGGCCTACGAGCAGTACTTC. It yields the protein CASSLGSGLAYEQYF. The J gene is TRBJ2-7, the V gene TRBV5-1; D is perhaps TRBD1 (5 bases). CDR1 is SGHRS and CDR2 is YFSETQ in the germline V gene. The length of the CDR3 is 15 residues. The V and J ends lost 0 bases and 2 bases respectively, with 12 bases between them.

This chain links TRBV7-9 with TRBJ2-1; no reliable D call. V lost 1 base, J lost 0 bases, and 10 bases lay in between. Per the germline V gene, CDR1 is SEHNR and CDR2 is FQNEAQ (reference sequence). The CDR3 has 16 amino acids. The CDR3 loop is CASSLVGRSSYNEQFF. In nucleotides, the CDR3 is TGTGCCAGCAGCTTAGTTGGCCGCAGCTCCTACAATGAGCAGTTCTTC. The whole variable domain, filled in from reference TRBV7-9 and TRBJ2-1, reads DTGVSQNPRHKITKRGQNVTFRCDPISEHNRLYWYRQTLGQGPEFLTYFQNEAQLEKSRLLSDRFSAERPKGSFSTLEIQRTEQGDSAMYLCASSLVGRSSYNEQFFGPGTRLTVL.

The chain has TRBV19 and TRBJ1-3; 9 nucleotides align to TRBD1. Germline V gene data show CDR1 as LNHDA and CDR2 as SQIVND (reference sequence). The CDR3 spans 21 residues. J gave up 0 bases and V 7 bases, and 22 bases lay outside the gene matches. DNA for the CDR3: TGTGCCAGTAATGGGAGCCCCGGGACAGGGTATCGCCTAGACTCTGGAAACACCATATATTTT. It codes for CASNGSPGTGYRLDSGNTIYF.

CDR3 sequence: CASSLDGPGEYNEQFF. The CDR3 DNA sequence: TGTGCCAGCAGCTTAGACGGGCCGGGCGAGTACAATGAGCAGTTCTTC. The chain employs TRBV7-6 and TRBJ2-1; D unresolved. The CDR3 contains 16 residues. V was trimmed by 1 base and J by 4 bases, leaving 14 bases between them. The germline V gene has CDR1 SGHVS and CDR2 FNYEAQ.

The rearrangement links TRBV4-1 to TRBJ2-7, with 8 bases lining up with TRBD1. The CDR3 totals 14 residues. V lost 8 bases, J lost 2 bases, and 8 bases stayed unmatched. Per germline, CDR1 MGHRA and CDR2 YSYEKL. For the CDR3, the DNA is TGCGCCAGCTCGCCAGGGGGCAGGGCCTACGAGCAGTACTTC. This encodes CASSPGGRAYEQYF.

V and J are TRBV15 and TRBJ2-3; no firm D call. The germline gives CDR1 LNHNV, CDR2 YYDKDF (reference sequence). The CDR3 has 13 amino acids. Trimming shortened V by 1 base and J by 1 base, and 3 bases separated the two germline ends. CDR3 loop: CATSRGGTDTQYF. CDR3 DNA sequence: TGTGCCACCAGCAGAGGTGGCACAGATACGCAGTATTTT. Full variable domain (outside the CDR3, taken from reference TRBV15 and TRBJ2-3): DAMVIQNPRYQVTQFGKPVTLSCSQTLNHNVMYWYQQKSSQAPKLLFHYYDKDFNNEADTPDNFQSRRPNTSFCFLDIRSPGLGDTAMYLCATSRGGTDTQYFGPGTRLTVL.

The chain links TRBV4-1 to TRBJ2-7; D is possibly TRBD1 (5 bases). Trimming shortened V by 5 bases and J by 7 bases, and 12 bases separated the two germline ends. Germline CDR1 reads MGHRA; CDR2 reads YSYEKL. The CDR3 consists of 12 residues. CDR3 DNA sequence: TGCGCCAGCAGCAACCTCGCAGGGGAGCAGTACTTC. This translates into CASSNLAGEQYF.

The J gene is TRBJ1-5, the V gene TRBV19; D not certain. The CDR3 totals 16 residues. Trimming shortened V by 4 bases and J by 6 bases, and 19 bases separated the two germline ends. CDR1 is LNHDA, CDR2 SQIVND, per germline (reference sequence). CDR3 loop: CASSNRAKLPGQPQHF. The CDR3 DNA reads TGTGCCAGTAGTAACCGGGCTAAACTTCCGGGTCAGCCCCAGCATTTT.

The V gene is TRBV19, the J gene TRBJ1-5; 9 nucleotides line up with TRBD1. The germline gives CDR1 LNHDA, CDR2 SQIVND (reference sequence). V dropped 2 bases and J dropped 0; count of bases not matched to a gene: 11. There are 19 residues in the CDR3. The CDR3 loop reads CASSIKGTGPLYSNQPQHF. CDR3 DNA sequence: TGTGCCAGTAGTATAAAAGGGACAGGGCCCCTTTATAGCAATCAGCCCCAGCATTTT.

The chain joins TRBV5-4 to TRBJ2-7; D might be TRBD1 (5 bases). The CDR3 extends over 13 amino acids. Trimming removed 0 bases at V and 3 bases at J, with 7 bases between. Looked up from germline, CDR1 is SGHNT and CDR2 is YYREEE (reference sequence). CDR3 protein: CASSLEQGYEQYF. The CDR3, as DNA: TGTGCCAGCAGCTTGGAGCAGGGCTACGAGCAGTACTTC.

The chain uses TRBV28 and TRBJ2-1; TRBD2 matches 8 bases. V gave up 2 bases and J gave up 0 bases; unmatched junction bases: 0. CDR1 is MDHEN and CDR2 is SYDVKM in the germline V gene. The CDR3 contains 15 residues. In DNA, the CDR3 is TGTGCCAGCAGTTTAGCGGGAGGCTCCTACAATGAGCAGTTCTTC. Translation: CASSLAGGSYNEQFF.

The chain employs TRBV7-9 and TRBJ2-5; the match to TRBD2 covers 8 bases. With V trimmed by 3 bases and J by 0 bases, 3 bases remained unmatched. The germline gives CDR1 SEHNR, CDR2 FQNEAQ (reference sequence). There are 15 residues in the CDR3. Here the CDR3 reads CASSLTSEYQETQYF. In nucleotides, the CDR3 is TGTGCCAGCAGCTTGACTAGCGAGTACCAAGAGACCCAGTACTTC.

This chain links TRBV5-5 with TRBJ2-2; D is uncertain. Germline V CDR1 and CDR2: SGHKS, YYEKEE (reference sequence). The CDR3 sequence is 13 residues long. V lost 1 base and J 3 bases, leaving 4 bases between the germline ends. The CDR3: CASSLSHTGELFF. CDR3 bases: TGTGCCAGCAGCTTGTCTCACACCGGGGAGCTGTTTTTT.